Each of the 31 T cell receptor beta chains below was sequenced from the same sample in a study of tumor-infiltrating lymphocytes in primary liver carcinoma. A constant-region primer primed TCR beta cDNA synthesis from 500 ng of total RNA. Three nested multiplex PCR rounds of slightly modified ARM-PCR generated TCR beta libraries. A C-beta reverse primer was combined with TRBV1-TRBV30 forward primers in the first two PCR rounds, and each round had 10 cycles. TCRdb reanalysed the multiplex PCR reads using MiXCR and keeps one entry per CDR3 protein. The profile shows 95,000 to 100,000 distinct CDR3 sequences, approximately 70% of them singletons. Unsorted bulk tissue of about 20-31 mg yielded co-extracted RNA and DNA. The sequenced material came from liver tumor tissue from sampling region 2. As for subset: tumor region T2, inferior pole. All receptors derive from an older woman with primary liver carcinoma and hepatitis B virus infection.

This clonotype was detected many times. The chain is built from TRBV6-6 and TRBJ1-5, with D hard to call. Germline CDR1 MNHNY, CDR2 SVGAGI (reference sequence). Trimming took 2 bases from V and 2 from J, leaving 10 bases between them. This CDR3 region has 15 residues. The CDR3 region has the DNA TGTGCCAGCAGTTACCCGGCCGGGGGCAATCAGCCCCAGCATTTT. It translates to CASSYPAGGNQPQHF.

For this clonotype: A junction boundary mismatches the germline segment, possibly from a read error. This chain uses TRBV11-3 with TRBJ1-1; a possible D gene is TRBD1 (5 bases). In germline, CDR1 is SGHNT, CDR2 YENEEA. The CDR3 extends over 15 amino acids. The CDR3: CASSAAGTTYTEVFF. The CDR3 nucleotides read TGTGCCAGCAGCGCAGCAGGGACCACGTACACTGAAGTTTTCTTT. Full variable domain (missing parts from reference TRBV11-3 and TRBJ1-1): EAGVVQSPRYKIIEKKQPVAFWCNPISGHNTLYWYLQNLGQGPELLIRYENEEAVDDSQLPKDRFSAERLKGVDSTLKIQPAELGDSAVYLCASSAAGTTYTEVFFGQGTRLTVV.

The chain employs TRBV29-1 and TRBJ2-1; D remains ambiguous. CDR3 length: 14 amino acids. The germline V and J ends were trimmed by 3 bases and 10 bases, with 19 bases remaining between them. The germline CDR1 and CDR2 sequences are SQVTM and ANQGSEA. CDR3 residues: CSVDGYRTHKEQFF. The CDR3 coding sequence is TGCAGCGTTGATGGATATCGAACCCATAAGGAGCAGTTCTTC.

Turning to this clonotype: Here the CDR3 omits its conserved ending phenylalanine or tryptophan, so a read error is the likely source. No DNA is shown, since the ends of the CDR3 on it are uncertain; the CDR3 is the one TCRdb lists. V is TRBV11-2 and J is TRBJ2-4; no DNA check was done on the table's D call, TRBD1. Germline V gene sequence: CDR1 SGHAT, CDR2 FQNNGV. 15 amino acids form the CDR3, both terminal residues included. The CDR3: CASSLDGRGRDIQNL.

The count of this clonotype is one. Germline and junction disagree at one end, which may indicate a read error. The rearrangement uses TRBV6-5 and TRBJ1-5; perhaps TRBD1 as D (5 bases). In germline, CDR1 is MNHEY, CDR2 SVGAGI. The CDR3 loop spans 16 amino acids. CDR3: CACSPIAPDSGQPRHF. In nucleotides, the CDR3 is TGTGCCTGCAGCCCCATCGCGCCTGACAGTGGTCAGCCCCGGCATTTT.

Regarding this clonotype: One base away lies a much larger clone, so this may be a sequencing read error. The V call is TRBV28, the J call TRBJ2-7; D gene unclear. CDR1 is MDHEN and CDR2 is SYDVKM in the germline V gene. The CDR3 spans 13 residues. Trimming removed 7 bases at V and 5 bases at J, with 15 bases between. The CDR3 loop is CASTLGPRHEQYF. As DNA, the CDR3 is TGTGCCAGCACCCTCGGGCCCCGCCACGAGCAGTACTTC.

The J gene is TRBJ2-3, the V gene TRBV2, with 7 bases fitting TRBD1. Germline V gene sequence: CDR1 SNHLY, CDR2 FYNNEI. The length of the CDR3 is 13 residues. Trimming removed 10 bases from V and 4 bases from J; junction bases left unmatched: 8. The CDR3 reads CANFDRDADTQYF. Here the CDR3 DNA reads TGTGCCAACTTTGACAGGGACGCAGATACGCAGTATTTT.

The chain couples TRBV29-1 to TRBJ1-2; perhaps TRBD1 as D (6 bases). From germline, CDR1 is SQVTM and CDR2 ANQGSEA. The CDR3 extends over 12 amino acids. The V end lost 3 bases, the J end lost 4 bases, and 9 bases lay between the germline ends. CDR3 residues: CSVDEGGYGYTF. The CDR3 DNA follows: TGCAGCGTTGATGAGGGGGGCTATGGCTACACCTTC. The full variable domain, its missing parts supplied by reference TRBV29-1 and TRBJ1-2, is SAVISQKPSRDICQRGTSLTIQCQVDSQVTMMFWYRQQPGQSLTLIATANQGSEATYESGFVIDKFPISRPNLTFSTLTVSNMSPEDSSIYLCSVDEGGYGYTFGSGTRLTVV.

The V and J genes are TRBV5-1 and TRBJ1-5; D is ambiguous. In germline, CDR1 is SGHRS, CDR2 YFSETQ. This CDR3 has 15 residues. V lost 0 bases and J 7 bases, leaving 14 bases between the germline ends. For the CDR3, the DNA is TGCGCCAGCAGCTTGGATTTGGGAGTTGGACAGCCCCAGCATTTT. Its translation: CASSLDLGVGQPQHF.

On this clonotype: A much more abundant neighbour one base away suggests this may be a read error. The chain carries TRBV5-1 and TRBJ2-3; 13 positions agree with TRBD2. This CDR3 has 15 amino acids. CDR1 and CDR2 (germline): SGHRS, YFSETQ. Here the CDR3 DNA reads TGCGCCAGCATCTTGACTAGCGGGAGGACAGATACGCAGTATTTT. This translates into CASILTSGRTDTQYF.

This rearrangement joins TRBV29-1 to TRBJ2-5; D gene unclear. Germline V gives CDR1 SQVTM, CDR2 ANQGSEA. The CDR3 runs to 14 residues. CDR3 region: CNAYSSALQETQYF. DNA for the CDR3: TGCAATGCCTACTCTTCGGCGTTACAAGAGACCCAGTACTTC.

Worth noting for this clonotype: Being one base from a much bigger clone, this may be a read error. The V call is TRBV5-4, the J call TRBJ2-5, with D maybe TRBD1 (6 bases). Trimming stripped 4 bases from V and 7 bases from J, with 17 bases between. CDR3 length: 14 residues. Germline lookup yields CDR1 SGHNT and CDR2 YYREEE (reference sequence). This CDR3 reads CASSTRTEIVTQYF. The CDR3 nucleotides are TGTGCCAGCAGCACGAGGACAGAAATAGTGACCCAGTACTTC.

A remark on this clonotype: One junction end does not reproduce the germline sequence, and a read error may be involved. The chain is built from TRBV7-6 and TRBJ1-3, with TRBD1 matching 9 bases. The CDR3 is 16 residues long. CDR1 and CDR2 from the germline V gene are SGHVS and FNYEAQ. This CDR3 is CASSAQDRGSENTIYF. DNA for the CDR3: TGTGCCAGCAGCGCCCAGGACAGGGGCTCTGAAAACACCATATATTTT.

Comment on this clonotype: A read error is possible here, since a much larger clone lies one base away. The genes are TRBV5-6 and TRBJ1-2, with 7 bases lining up with TRBD1. The CDR3 runs to 14 residues. Per germline, CDR1 SGHDT and CDR2 YYEEEE. V trimming: 4 bases; J trimming: 6 bases; junction bases outside the gene matches: 9. For the CDR3, the DNA is TGTGCCAGCAGCGTGTATGACAGGGTCCATGGCTACACCTTC. Translated: CASSVYDRVHGYTF.

J is TRBJ1-5 and V is TRBV12-3 or TRBV12-4, with D possibly being TRBD1 (6 bases). The CDR3 length is 16 residues. V dropped 10 bases and J dropped 0 bases, with 19 bases sitting between them. CDR3 sequence: CANHPGAHISNQPQHF. For the CDR3, the DNA is TGTGCCAACCACCCAGGGGCCCACATTAGCAATCAGCCCCAGCATTTT.

Of note for this clonotype: Since a much larger clone is just one base distant, this may be a read error. This chain joins TRBV2 and TRBJ1-1; D remains unclear. The CDR3 is 12 residues long. Per the germline V gene, CDR1 is SNHLY and CDR2 is FYNNEI. The CDR3 spells CASSVGATDAFF. CDR3 nucleotides: TGTGCCAGCAGTGTGGGAGCCACTGACGCTTTCTTT.

About this clonotype itself: The junction does not match germline at one end; this may be a read error. The chain employs TRBV11-3 and TRBJ2-5; maybe TRBD1 (6 bases). This CDR3 spans 15 amino acids. Germline V gene lookup returns CDR1 SGHNT and CDR2 YENEEA. CDR3 DNA: TGTGCCAGTAGTCAGTGGGACAACTATCAAGAGACCCAGCGCTTC. It yields the protein CASSQWDNYQETQRF.

Concerning this clonotype itself: A read error may explain this, as a much larger clone is one base away. In this CDR3 the conserved last residue, phenylalanine or tryptophan, is missing, so a read error is likely. This rearrangement joins TRBV30 to TRBJ2-1; D ambiguous. CDR3 length equals 12 residues. V lost 2 bases and J 6 bases, leaving 8 bases between the germline ends. CDR1 is GTSNPN, CDR2 SVGIG, per germline (reference sequence). The CDR3 DNA reads TGTGCCTGGAGTCGTTCTAGCAATGAGCAGTTCTTA. Its protein is CAWSRSSNEQFL.

For this clonotype: The junction shows a germline mismatch at one end, possibly a read error. This chain connects TRBV4-1 to TRBJ1-2; tentatively, D is TRBD1 (5 bases). Germline values: CDR1 MGHRA, CDR2 YSYEKL. The CDR3 totals 11 residues. The CDR3 protein is CASSQVDSPVF. CDR3 bases: TGTGCCAGCAGCCAAGTCGACAGCCCAGTCTTC.

This clonotype came up once. A junction end diverges from the germline sequence, so it may reflect a read error. This chain uses TRBV12-3 or TRBV12-4 with TRBJ1-1; D not resolved. This CDR3 contains 13 residues. For the CDR3, the DNA is TGTGCCAGCAATTCGGGCCCGAACACTGATGCTTTCTTT. It is translated as CASNSGPNTDAFF.

As to this clonotype: Just one base apart from a much larger clone, this may be a read error. The J gene is TRBJ2-2, the V gene TRBV7-9, with 9 nucleotides matching TRBD1. Germline V gene sequence: CDR1 SEHNR, CDR2 FQNEAQ (reference sequence). The CDR3 has 14 amino acids. For the CDR3, the DNA is TGTGTCAGCAGACCGGGACAGGGACCCGGGGAGCTGTTTTTT. Translated, it gives CVSRPGQGPGELFF.

In this sample, this clonotype turned up many times. CDR3 protein: CATVRGTLRNEQYF. The CDR3 nucleotides read TGTGCCACCGTCAGAGGAACTCTACGGAACGAGCAGTACTTC. This chain uses TRBV28 with TRBJ2-7; unclear D gene. This CDR3 comprises 14 residues. V lost 10 bases and J lost 5, with 21 bases in between. Germline CDR1 reads MDHEN; CDR2 reads SYDVKM.

This clonotype was detected only a few times. This may come from a read error, since a much larger clone is one base off. This CDR3 is missing its conserved last phenylalanine or tryptophan, likely due to a read error. The chain uses TRBV30 and TRBJ2-1, with D unclear. This CDR3 is built from 11 residues. Germline V gene lookup returns CDR1 GTSNPN and CDR2 SVGIG (reference sequence). In DNA form, the CDR3 reads TGTGCAAGAAGTCAGGAAAATGAGCAGTTCTTA. Protein sequence: CARSQENEQFL.

As for this clonotype: One base away lies a much larger clone, so this may be a sequencing read error. The V call is TRBV15, the J call TRBJ1-6; D is undetermined. The V gene's germline CDR1 is LNHNV and CDR2 YYDKDF (reference sequence). CDR3 length: 15 amino acids. V dropped 0 bases and J dropped 7 bases, with 10 bases sitting between them. The CDR3 nucleotides are TGTGCCACCAGCAGAGAGACAAGGTACAATTCACCCCTCCACTTT. This translates into CATSRETRYNSPLHF.

The sample holds many counts of this clonotype. This sequence joins TRBV7-8 and TRBJ2-2; perhaps TRBD1 as D (6 bases). Looked up from germline, CDR1 is SGHVS and CDR2 is FQNEAQ. V lost 2 bases and J lost 2, with 18 bases in between. The CDR3 is 18 residues long. For the CDR3, the DNA is TGTGCCAGCAGCTTAAGGACCCCCGCAGGGGCCAACACCGGGGAGCTGTTTTTT. This codes for CASSLRTPAGANTGELFF.

The chain has TRBV12-3 or TRBV12-4 and TRBJ2-5; TRBD2 might be the D (5 bases). V was cut by 5 bases and J by 11 bases, with 12 bases left in between. CDR3 size: 11 residues. CDR3 region: CASSADYTQYF. CDR3 bases: TGTGCCAGCAGTGCTGACTACACTCAGTACTTC.

This clonotype showed up many times. The J gene is TRBJ1-5, the V gene TRBV6-6; D perhaps matches TRBD1 (5 bases). V lost 6 bases, J lost 2 bases, and 8 bases lay in between. CDR3 length: 13 amino acids. Germline values: CDR1 MNHNY, CDR2 SVGAGI (reference sequence). CDR3 sequence reads: CASRGGGNQPQHF. The CDR3 nucleotides are TGTGCCAGCAGGGGGGGAGGCAATCAGCCCCAGCATTTT.

This clonotype showed up just once. Germline and junction disagree at one end, which may indicate a read error. The chain couples TRBV29-1 to TRBJ1-5; possibly TRBD1 for D (5 bases). Looked up from germline, CDR1 is SQVTM and CDR2 is ANQGSEA. The CDR3 loop spans 12 amino acids. The DNA for the CDR3 is TGCAGTGTTGGGACCCCTTCTCATCCCCAGCATTTT. As protein: CSVGTPSHPQHF.

This clonotype appeared a few times. The chain employs TRBV4-2 and TRBJ2-7; 15 nucleotides line up with TRBD2. V lost 8 bases and J lost 5; bases outside the gene matches: 10. The CDR3 contains 16 residues. CDR1 and CDR2 from the germline V gene are LGHNA and YNFKEQ. The CDR3 reads CASRLRTSGRVNEQYF. Here the CDR3 DNA reads TGTGCCAGCCGCCTCAGGACTAGCGGGAGGGTCAACGAGCAGTACTTC.

This clonotype came up many times. The rearrangement uses TRBV28 and TRBJ2-2, with D unclear. V was clipped by 2 bases and J by 3 bases, with 13 bases between them. This CDR3 has 16 residues. Germline V lookup: CDR1 MDHEN, CDR2 SYDVKM. In DNA, the CDR3 is TGTGCCAGCAGTTTACCCAAGGAAAGAGACACCGGGGAGCTGTTTTTT. This translates into CASSLPKERDTGELFF.

A note on this clonotype: A junction end diverges from the germline sequence, so it may reflect a read error. The chain has TRBV5-1 and TRBJ2-1; D could derive from TRBD1 or TRBD2 (5 bases each). This CDR3 is built from 15 residues. CDR1 and CDR2 (germline): SGHRS, YFSETQ. The CDR3 region has the DNA TGCGCCAGCAGCCCTCGGGACCCGCGCCACATTGAGCAGTTCTTT. Protein product: CASSPRDPRHIEQFF.